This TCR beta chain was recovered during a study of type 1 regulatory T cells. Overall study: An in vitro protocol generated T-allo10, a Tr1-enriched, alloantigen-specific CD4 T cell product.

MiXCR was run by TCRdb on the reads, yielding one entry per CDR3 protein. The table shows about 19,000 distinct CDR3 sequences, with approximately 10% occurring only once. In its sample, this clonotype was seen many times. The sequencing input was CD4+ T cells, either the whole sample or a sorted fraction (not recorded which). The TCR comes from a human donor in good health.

This chain's CDR3 is CASMGGTNIQYF. The CDR3 nucleotides read TGTGCCAGTATGGGGGGGACAAACATTCAGTACTTC. This chain links TRBV19 with TRBJ2-4; 7 bases agree with TRBD2. Germline CDR1 is LNHDA and CDR2 is SQIVND (reference sequence). The CDR3 runs to 12 residues. With V trimmed by 7 bases and J by 6 bases, 3 bases remained unmatched.